This T cell receptor (beta chain) comes out of a study of human T cells and chemical hapten exposure. From the RACE reads, TCRdb called clonotypes with MiXCR, one entry per CDR3 protein. The table lists over 85,000 distinct CDR3 sequences, 9.5% to 14% of them singletons. Time point meaning: pre-sensitization, week 0. The treatment here: therapeutic diphenylcyclopropenone sensitization with weekly scalp DPC. The sequenced sample was whole blood, obtained in connection with sensitization to the hapten diphenylcyclopropenone (DPC). This receptor was identified in an older woman with alopecia areata. Some clones in this sample may be carry-over from other donors' samples.

This CDR3 reads CSVGGTGQDQPQHF. The CDR3 DNA reads TGCAGCGTTGGTGGGACAGGGCAGGATCAGCCCCAGCATTTT. The rearrangement links TRBV29-1 to TRBJ1-5, with 9 nucleotides matching TRBD1. Germline V gene data show CDR1 as SQVTM and CDR2 as ANQGSEA. The CDR3 covers 14 residues. The junction had 6 bases not matched to a gene; V was cut back by 4 bases and J by 5 bases. The variable domain in full, completed from reference TRBV29-1 and TRBJ1-5, reads SAVISQKPSRDICQRGTSLTIQCQVDSQVTMMFWYRQQPGQSLTLIATANQGSEATYESGFVIDKFPISRPNLTFSTLTVSNMSPEDSSIYLCSVGGTGQDQPQHFGDGTRLSIL.